This T cell receptor (beta chain) stems from a study of control samples from healthy donors and cancer patients (dated by TCRdb to the early 2020s). Libraries were made using the immunoSEQ multiplex PCR assay. The table was pulled from immuneACCESS by TCRdb, which kept in-frame rearrangements only. Such tables lose some clones; where checked, under half of the loss comes from unresolved V genes, and the rest has no known cause. Counted in this sample were around 110,000 clones; roughly nine tenths of them appeared once. Approximately 1% of the sample goes to the ten largest clones. Concerning this clone itself: Its antigen is not yet known. Base-call qualities are not available, and no considerably larger clone is one nucleotide away.

The junction shows trimming of 4 bases on V and 3 bases on J, plus 20 bases between the germline ends. The CDR3 covers 17 residues, taking in both the cysteine and the phenylalanine. The only DNA kept is the CDR3, 51 bases in frame from the first base. CDR1 and CDR2 were assigned from the germline V gene as MGHRA and YSYEKL. This receptor chain uses TRBV4-1 and TRBJ2-3, with no confident D gene call. The receptor's source is a woman between 50 and 59 years old with colorectal cancer. Sequencing was carried out using PBMCs. The DNA reads TGCGCCAGCAGCCCAGGTCGTGCCAGAGAGATTACAGATACGCAGTATTTT. Its protein reads: CASSPGRAREITDTQYF.